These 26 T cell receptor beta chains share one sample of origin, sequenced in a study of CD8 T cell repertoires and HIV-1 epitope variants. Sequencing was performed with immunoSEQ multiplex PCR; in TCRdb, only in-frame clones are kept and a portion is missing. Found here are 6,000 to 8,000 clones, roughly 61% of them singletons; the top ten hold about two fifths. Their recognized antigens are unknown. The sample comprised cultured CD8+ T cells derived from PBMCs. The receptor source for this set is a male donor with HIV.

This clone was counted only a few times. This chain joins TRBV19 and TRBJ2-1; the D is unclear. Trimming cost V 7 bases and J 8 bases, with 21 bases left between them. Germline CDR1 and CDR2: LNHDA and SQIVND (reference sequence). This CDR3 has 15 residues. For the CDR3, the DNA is TGTGCCAGTACCCCCTTCGACACGTCCTCAGATGAGCAGTTCTTC. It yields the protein CASTPFDTSSDEQFF.

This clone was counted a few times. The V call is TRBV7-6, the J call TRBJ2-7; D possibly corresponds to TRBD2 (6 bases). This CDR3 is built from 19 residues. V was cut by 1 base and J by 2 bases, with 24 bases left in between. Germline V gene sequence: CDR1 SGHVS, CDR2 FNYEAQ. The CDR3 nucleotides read TGTGCCAGCAGCTTAGGAGGGTTGGGGTCCAGCGGGCCGGCCTACGAGCAGTACTTC. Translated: CASSLGGLGSSGPAYEQYF.

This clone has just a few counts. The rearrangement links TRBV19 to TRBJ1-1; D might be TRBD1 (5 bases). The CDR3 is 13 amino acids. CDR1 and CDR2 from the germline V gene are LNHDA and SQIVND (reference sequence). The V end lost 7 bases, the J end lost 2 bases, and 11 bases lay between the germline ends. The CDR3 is CASKTGGNTEAFF. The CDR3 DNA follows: TGTGCCAGTAAAACAGGAGGTAACACTGAAGCTTTCTTT.

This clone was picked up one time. CDR3 protein: CASTNRLGLDGYTF. CDR3 DNA: TGTGCCAGCACCAACAGACTAGGACTGGATGGCTACACCTTC. The gene calls are TRBV28 and TRBJ1-2; D is uncertain. Germline loops: CDR1 MDHEN, CDR2 SYDVKM. Trimming took off 7 bases at V and 6 bases at J, with 18 bases between the two ends. The CDR3 extends over 14 amino acids.

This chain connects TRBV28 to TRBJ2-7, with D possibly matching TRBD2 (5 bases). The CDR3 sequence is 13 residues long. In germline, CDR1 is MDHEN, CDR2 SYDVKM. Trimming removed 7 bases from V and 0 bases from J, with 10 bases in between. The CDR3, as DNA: TGTGCCAGCACCAGAGGAGGCTCCTACGAGCAGTACTTC. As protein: CASTRGGSYEQYF.

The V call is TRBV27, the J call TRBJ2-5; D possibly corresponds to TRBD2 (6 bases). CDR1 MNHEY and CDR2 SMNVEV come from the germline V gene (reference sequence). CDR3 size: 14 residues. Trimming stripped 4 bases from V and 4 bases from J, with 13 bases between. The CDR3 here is CASSSPLGGETQYF. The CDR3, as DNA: TGTGCCAGCAGTTCACCCCTGGGGGGAGAGACCCAGTACTTC.

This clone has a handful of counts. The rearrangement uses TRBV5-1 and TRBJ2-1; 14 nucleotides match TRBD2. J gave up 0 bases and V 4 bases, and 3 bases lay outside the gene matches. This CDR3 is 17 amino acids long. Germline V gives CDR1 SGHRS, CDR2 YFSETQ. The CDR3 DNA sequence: TGCGCCAGCAGCCCGACTAGCGGGAGGGCCTCCTACAATGAGCAGTTCTTC. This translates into CASSPTSGRASYNEQFF. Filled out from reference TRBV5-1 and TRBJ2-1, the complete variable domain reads KAGVTQTPRYLIKTRGQQVTLSCSPISGHRSVSWYQQTPGQGLQFLFEYFSETQRNKGNFPGRFSGRQFSNSRSEMNVSTLELGDSALYLCASSPTSGRASYNEQFFGPGTRLTVL.

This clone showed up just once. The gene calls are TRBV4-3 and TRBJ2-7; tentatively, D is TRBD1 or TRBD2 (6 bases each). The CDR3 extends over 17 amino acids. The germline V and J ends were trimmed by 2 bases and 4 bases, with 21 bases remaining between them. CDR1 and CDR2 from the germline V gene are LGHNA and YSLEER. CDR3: CASSQFWGRGEVYEQYF. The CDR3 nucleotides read TGCGCCAGCAGCCAATTTTGGGGTAGGGGGGAGGTTTACGAGCAGTACTTC.

CDR3 amino acids: CASSWTGPDTQYF. The CDR3 DNA reads TGTGCCAGCAGCTGGACAGGGCCAGATACGCAGTATTTT. The chain employs TRBV7-3 and TRBJ2-3; TRBD1 matches at 8 bases. The CDR3 covers 13 residues. Germline trimming cut 4 bases from V and 4 bases from J; bases unmatched to any gene: 1. The V gene's germline CDR1 is SGHTA and CDR2 FQGTGA.

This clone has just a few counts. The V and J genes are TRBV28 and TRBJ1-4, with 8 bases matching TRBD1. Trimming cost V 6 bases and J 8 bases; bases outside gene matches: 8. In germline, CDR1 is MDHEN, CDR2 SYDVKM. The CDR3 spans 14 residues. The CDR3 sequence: CASRPQGAREKLFF. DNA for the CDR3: TGTGCCAGCAGACCGCAGGGGGCGCGGGAAAAACTGTTTTTT.

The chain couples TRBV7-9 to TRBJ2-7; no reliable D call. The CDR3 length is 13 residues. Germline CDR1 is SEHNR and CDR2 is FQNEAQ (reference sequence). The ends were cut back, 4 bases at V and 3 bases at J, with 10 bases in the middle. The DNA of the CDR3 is TGTGCCAGCAGCTCCCCATTTGACTACGAGCAGTACTTC. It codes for CASSSPFDYEQYF. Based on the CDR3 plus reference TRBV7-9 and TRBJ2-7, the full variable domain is DTGVSQNPRHKITKRGQNVTFRCDPISEHNRLYWYRQTLGQGPEFLTYFQNEAQLEKSRLLSDRFSAERPKGSFSTLEIQRTEQGDSAMYLCASSSPFDYEQYFGPGTRLTVT.

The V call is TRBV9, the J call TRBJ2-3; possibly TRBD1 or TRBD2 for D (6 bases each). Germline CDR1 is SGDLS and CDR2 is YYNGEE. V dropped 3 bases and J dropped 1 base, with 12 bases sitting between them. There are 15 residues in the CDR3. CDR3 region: CASSAGADRTDTQYF. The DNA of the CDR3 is TGTGCCAGCAGCGCGGGGGCAGATCGCACAGATACGCAGTATTTT.

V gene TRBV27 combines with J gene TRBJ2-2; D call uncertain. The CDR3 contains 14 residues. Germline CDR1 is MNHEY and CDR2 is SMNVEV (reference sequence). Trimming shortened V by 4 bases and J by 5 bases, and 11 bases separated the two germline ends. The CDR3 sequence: CASSWAPATGELFF. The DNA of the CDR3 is TGTGCCAGCAGTTGGGCCCCAGCGACCGGGGAGCTGTTTTTT.

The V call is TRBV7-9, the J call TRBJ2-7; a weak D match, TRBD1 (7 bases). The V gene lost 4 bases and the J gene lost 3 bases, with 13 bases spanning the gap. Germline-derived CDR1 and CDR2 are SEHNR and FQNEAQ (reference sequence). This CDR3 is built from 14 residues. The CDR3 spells CASSSGRDSYEQYF. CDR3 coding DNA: TGTGCCAGCAGCTCCGGGCGGGACAGCTACGAGCAGTACTTC.

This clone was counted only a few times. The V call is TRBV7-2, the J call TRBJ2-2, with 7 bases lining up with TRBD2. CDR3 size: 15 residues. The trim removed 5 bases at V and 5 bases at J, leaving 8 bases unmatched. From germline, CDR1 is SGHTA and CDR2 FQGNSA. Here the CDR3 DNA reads TGTGCCAGCAGCCTAACGGGGGGACGGACCGGGGAGCTGTTTTTT. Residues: CASSLTGGRTGELFF.

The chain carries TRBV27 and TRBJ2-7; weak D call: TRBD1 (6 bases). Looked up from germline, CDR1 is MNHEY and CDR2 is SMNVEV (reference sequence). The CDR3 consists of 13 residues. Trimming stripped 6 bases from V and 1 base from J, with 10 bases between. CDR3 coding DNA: TGTGCCAGCAGCGTACAGGGTTCCTACGAGCAGTACTTC. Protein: CASSVQGSYEQYF.

The CDR3: CASTQLLANYGYTF. The CDR3, as DNA: TGTGCCAGTACCCAGCTATTAGCTAACTATGGCTACACCTTC. The genes are TRBV19 and TRBJ1-2, with D hard to call. Trimming shortened V by 7 bases and J by 0 bases, and 12 bases separated the two germline ends. The CDR3 is made up of 14 amino acids. From germline, CDR1 is LNHDA and CDR2 SQIVND (reference sequence).

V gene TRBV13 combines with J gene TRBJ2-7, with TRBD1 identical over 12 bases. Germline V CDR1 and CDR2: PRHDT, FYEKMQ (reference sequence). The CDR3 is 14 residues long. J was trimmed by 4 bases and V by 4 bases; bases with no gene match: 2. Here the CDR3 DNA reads TGTGCCAGCAGCTGGGGACAGGGGGCTTACGAGCAGTACTTC. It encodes CASSWGQGAYEQYF.

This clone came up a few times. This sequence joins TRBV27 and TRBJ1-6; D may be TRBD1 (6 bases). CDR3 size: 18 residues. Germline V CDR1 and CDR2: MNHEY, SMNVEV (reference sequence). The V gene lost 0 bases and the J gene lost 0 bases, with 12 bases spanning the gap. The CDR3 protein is CASSLSFQGSSYNSPLHF. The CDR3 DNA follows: TGTGCCAGCAGTTTATCCTTTCAGGGGAGCTCCTATAATTCACCCCTCCACTTT.

The CDR3 nucleotides read TGTGCCAGCAGCTTAGACGGACAGGGGCCGGGAAACACCATATATTTT. Translated: CASSLDGQGPGNTIYF. V usage is TRBV11-2 and J usage is TRBJ1-3; the match to TRBD1 covers 9 bases. CDR3 size: 16 residues. The germline gives CDR1 SGHAT, CDR2 FQNNGV. The V segment lost 0 bases and the J segment 4 bases; nucleotides outside the gene matches: 4.

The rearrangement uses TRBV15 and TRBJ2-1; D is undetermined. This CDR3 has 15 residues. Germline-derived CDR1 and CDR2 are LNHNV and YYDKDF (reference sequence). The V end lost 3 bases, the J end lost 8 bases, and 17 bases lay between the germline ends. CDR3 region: CATSRRLDERDEQFF. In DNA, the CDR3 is TGTGCCACCAGCAGGAGACTCGACGAAAGAGATGAGCAGTTCTTC.

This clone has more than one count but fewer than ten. In DNA form, the CDR3 reads TGTGCCAGCAGCCTCCTTCGATTTAACACTGAAGCTTTCTTT. Its translation: CASSLLRFNTEAFF. The chain employs TRBV28 and TRBJ1-1; D ambiguous. The germline V and J ends were trimmed by 6 bases and 2 bases, with 13 bases remaining between them. This CDR3 is 14 amino acids long. Germline V CDR1 and CDR2: MDHEN, SYDVKM.

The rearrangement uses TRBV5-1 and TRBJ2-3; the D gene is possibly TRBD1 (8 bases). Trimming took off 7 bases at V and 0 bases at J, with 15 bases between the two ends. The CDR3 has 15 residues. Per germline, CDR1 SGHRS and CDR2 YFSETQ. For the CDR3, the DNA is TGCGCCAGCCACAGGGGGGGCCCTAGCACAGATACGCAGTATTTT. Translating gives CASHRGGPSTDTQYF.

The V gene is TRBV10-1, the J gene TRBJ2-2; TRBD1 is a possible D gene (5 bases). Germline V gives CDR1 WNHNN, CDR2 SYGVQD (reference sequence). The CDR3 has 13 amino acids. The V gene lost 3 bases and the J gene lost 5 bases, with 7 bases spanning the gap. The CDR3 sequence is CASSDRVTGELFF. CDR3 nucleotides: TGCGCCAGCAGTGACAGGGTTACCGGGGAGCTGTTTTTT.

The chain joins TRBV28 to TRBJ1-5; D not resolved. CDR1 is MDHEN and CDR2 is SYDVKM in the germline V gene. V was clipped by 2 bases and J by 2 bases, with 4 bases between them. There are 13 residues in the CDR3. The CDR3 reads CASSLTGNQPQHF. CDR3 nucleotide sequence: TGTGCCAGCAGTTTAACGGGCAATCAGCCCCAGCATTTT.

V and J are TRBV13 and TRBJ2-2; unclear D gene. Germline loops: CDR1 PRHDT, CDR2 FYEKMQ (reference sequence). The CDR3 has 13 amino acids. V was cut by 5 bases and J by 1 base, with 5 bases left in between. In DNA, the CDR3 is TGTGCCAGCAGCCCTTTGAACACCGGGGAGCTGTTTTTT. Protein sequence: CASSPLNTGELFF.